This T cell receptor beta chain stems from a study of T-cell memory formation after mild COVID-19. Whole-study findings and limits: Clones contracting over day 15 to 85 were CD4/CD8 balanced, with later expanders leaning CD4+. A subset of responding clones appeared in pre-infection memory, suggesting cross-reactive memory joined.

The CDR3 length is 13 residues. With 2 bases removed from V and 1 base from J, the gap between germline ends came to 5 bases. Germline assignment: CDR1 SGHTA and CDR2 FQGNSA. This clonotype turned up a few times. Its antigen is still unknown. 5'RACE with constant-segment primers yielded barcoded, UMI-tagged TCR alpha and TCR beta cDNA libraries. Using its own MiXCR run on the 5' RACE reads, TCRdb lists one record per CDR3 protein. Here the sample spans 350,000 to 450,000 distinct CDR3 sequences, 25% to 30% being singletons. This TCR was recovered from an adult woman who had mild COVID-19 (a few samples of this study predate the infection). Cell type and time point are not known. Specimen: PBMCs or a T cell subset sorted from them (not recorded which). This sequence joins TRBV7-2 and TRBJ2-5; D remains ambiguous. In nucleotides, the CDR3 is TGTGCCAGCAGCTTAAGCCCCCAAGAGACCCAGTACTTC. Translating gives CASSLSPQETQYF.